Below are 22 T cell receptor beta chains sequenced from a single sample in a study of Ad26.COV2.S vaccination and SARS-CoV-2 variants. As to treatment: some 19 received Ad26.COV2.S at low or high dose, single or two shots; 5 received placebo; per-sample allocation not given. The samples were gathered on day 63 after the first injection of vaccine or placebo. The method was immunoSEQ multiplex PCR; TCRdb's version includes in-frame clones alone and lacks a portion of them. This table has about 430,000 clones, more than 80% appearing once. The sample was peripheral blood, taken in a trial of Ad26.COV2.S vaccine versus placebo. These receptors originate from a person between 18 and 65 years old who received the Ad26.COV2.S COVID-19 vaccine or a placebo.

V gene TRBV5-4 combines with J gene TRBJ2-2; a weak D match, TRBD2 (6 bases). This CDR3 has 16 amino acids. The germline V and J ends were trimmed by 3 bases and 7 bases, with 19 bases remaining between them. Germline CDR1 and CDR2: SGHNT and YYREEE (reference sequence). The CDR3 loop is CASSSPSGQGDGELFF. CDR3 DNA sequence: TGTGCCAGCAGCTCCCCGAGCGGGCAGGGAGACGGGGAGCTGTTTTTT.

This clone was seen a single time. The rearrangement joins TRBV6-5 to TRBJ2-7, with 9 bases lining up with TRBD2. This CDR3 is 15 amino acids long. Germline V gene sequence: CDR1 MNHEY, CDR2 SVGAGI. With V trimmed by 0 bases and J by 4 bases, 4 bases remained unmatched. The CDR3 coding sequence is TGTGCCAGCAGTTACTCGGGTAGCGGGAGTTACGAGCAGTACTTC. Protein product: CASSYSGSGSYEQYF.

The J gene is TRBJ2-7, the V gene TRBV12-2; no DNA check was done on the table's D call, TRBD2. TRBV12-2 is given as a pseudogene. This CDR3 has 15 amino acids. The CDR3 region has the DNA TGTGCAAGTCGCTTAGCTCGACTAGCGAGTTACGAGCAGTACTTC. Protein: CASRLARLASYEQYF.

The DNA of the CDR3 is TGTGCCAGCAGTTTAATGGGGGGGTACAATGAGCAGTTCTTC. This translates into CASSLMGGYNEQFF. The chain joins TRBV27 to TRBJ2-1; 7 nucleotides line up with TRBD2. The V and J ends lost 2 bases and 4 bases, in that order; junction bases with no gene match: 2. This CDR3 has 14 residues. In germline, CDR1 is MNHEY, CDR2 SMNVEV (reference sequence).

The chain has TRBV19 and TRBJ2-1, with D perhaps matching TRBD1 (6 bases). The V gene lost 3 bases and the J gene lost 4 bases, with 10 bases spanning the gap. CDR3 length equals 14 residues. Germline V gene data show CDR1 as LNHDA and CDR2 as SQIVND (reference sequence). The CDR3 DNA is TGTGCCAGTAGTATGGCGGACAGTTACAATGAGCAGTTCTTC. Residues: CASSMADSYNEQFF.

This chain joins TRBV19 and TRBJ1-2; D gene unclear. The CDR3 has 14 residues. V lost 4 bases to trimming and J lost 4 bases, with 13 bases between them. Looked up from germline, CDR1 is LNHDA and CDR2 is SQIVND (reference sequence). The CDR3 DNA follows: TGTGCCAGTAGTACCTCACAGATCCCCTATGGCTACACCTTC. Its protein product is CASSTSQIPYGYTF. The entire variable domain, with the rest obtained from reference TRBV19 and TRBJ1-2, is as follows: DGGITQSPKYLFRKEGQNVTLSCEQNLNHDAMYWYRQDPGQGLRLIYYSQIVNDFQKGDIAEGYSVSREKKESFPLTVTSAQKNPTAFYLCASSTSQIPYGYTFGSGTRLTVV.

The J gene is TRBJ2-3, the V gene TRBV3-1 (or the pseudogene TRBV3-2); D unresolved. Trimming took 2 bases from V and 5 from J, leaving 8 bases between them. Germline loops: CDR1 LGHDT, CDR2 YNNKEL (reference sequence). The CDR3 is 13 amino acids. In nucleotides, the CDR3 is TGTGCCAGCAGCCAATCCCCGGGAGATACGCAGTATTTT. This gives the protein CASSQSPGDTQYF.

This clone appeared a single time. The rearrangement uses TRBV19 and TRBJ2-5; 15 positions agree with TRBD2. Germline V gene sequence: CDR1 LNHDA, CDR2 SQIVND (reference sequence). This CDR3 spans 12 amino acids. V lost 8 bases and J lost 9; bases outside the gene matches: 1. CDR3 residues: CASGTSGRSQYF. DNA of the CDR3: TGTGCCAGTGGGACTAGCGGGAGGTCCCAGTACTTC.

This clone was seen just once. The V call is TRBV10-3, the J call TRBJ1-1; 11 positions match TRBD1. V dropped 5 bases and J dropped 4; count of bases not matched to a gene: 6. The CDR3 runs 15 residues. The V gene's germline CDR1 is ENHRY and CDR2 SYGVKD. DNA for the CDR3: TGTGCCATCAGTTACTCCGGGACAGGGGGCACTGAAGCTTTCTTT. Amino acid sequence: CAISYSGTGGTEAFF.

The sample holds one count of this clone. Additional DNA sequences in this sample encode the identical CDR3. This chain joins TRBV24-1 and TRBJ2-7, with TRBD1 matching 7 bases. The CDR3 sequence is 15 residues long. The germline CDR1 and CDR2 sequences are KGHDR and SFDVKD. V dropped 2 bases and J dropped 3; count of bases not matched to a gene: 6. CDR3 nucleotides: TGTGCCACCAGTGATTCCCGACAGGGCGGCTACGAGCAGTACTTC. Translated, it gives CATSDSRQGGYEQYF.

The chain joins TRBV6-4 to TRBJ1-4; D gene unclear. Germline V lookup: CDR1 MRHNA, CDR2 SNTAGT. The V end lost 7 bases, the J end lost 5 bases, and 14 bases lay between the germline ends. The CDR3 has 14 residues. The CDR3 nucleotides are TGTGCCAGCACTAGGGTATTGATCAATGAAAAACTGTTTTTT. Its protein is CASTRVLINEKLFF.

This clone was detected only once. The J gene is TRBJ1-1, the V gene TRBV27, with 7 bases fitting TRBD1. The CDR3 loop spans 14 amino acids. V lost 6 bases and J lost 2; bases outside the gene matches: 6. From germline, CDR1 is MNHEY and CDR2 SMNVEV (reference sequence). This CDR3 is CASRVQGPNTEAFF. The CDR3 DNA follows: TGTGCCAGCAGAGTACAGGGGCCAAACACTGAAGCTTTCTTT.

The V and J genes are TRBV7-9 and TRBJ1-4; 7 bases match TRBD1. J was trimmed by 0 bases and V by 5 bases; bases with no gene match: 9. The CDR3 covers 17 residues. The V gene's germline CDR1 is SEHNR and CDR2 FQNEAQ (reference sequence). CDR3 bases: TGTGCCAGCAGCACAAGGACAGGACGTGCAACTAATGAAAAACTGTTTTTT. Protein product: CASSTRTGRATNEKLFF. The whole variable domain, filled in from reference TRBV7-9 and TRBJ1-4, reads DTGVSQNPRHKITKRGQNVTFRCDPISEHNRLYWYRQTLGQGPEFLTYFQNEAQLEKSRLLSDRFSAERPKGSFSTLEIQRTEQGDSAMYLCASSTRTGRATNEKLFFGSGTQLSVL.

The chain combines TRBV14 with TRBJ2-1; D not resolved. Trimming pared 1 base from V and 9 bases from J, leaving 13 bases between. Germline assignment: CDR1 SGHDN and CDR2 FVKESK. The CDR3 runs to 14 residues. CDR3 DNA: TGTGCCAGCAGCCAAGTATATGGATCGGGTGAGCAGTTCTTC. This translates into CASSQVYGSGEQFF.

CDR3 bases: TGTGCCAGCAGCTTGGCGGGCAGTTCGGAGACCCAGTACTTC. This sequence encodes CASSLAGSSETQYF. The chain has TRBV5-4 and TRBJ2-5; D remains unclear. V gave up 0 bases and J gave up 5 bases, with 11 bases separating them. Germline-derived CDR1 and CDR2 are SGHNT and YYREEE (reference sequence). The CDR3 has 14 residues.

This clone was observed a single time. V usage is TRBV27 and J usage is TRBJ2-7; the D gene is possibly TRBD2 (6 bases). Germline loops: CDR1 MNHEY, CDR2 SMNVEV (reference sequence). The CDR3 runs to 15 residues. The V end was cut by 2 bases, the J end by 2 bases, with 13 bases between. CDR3 loop: CASSLTGVGTYEQYF. For the CDR3, the DNA is TGTGCCAGCAGTTTAACGGGGGTGGGTACCTACGAGCAGTACTTC.

V and J are TRBV27 and TRBJ2-7; D is unresolved. CDR1 MNHEY and CDR2 SMNVEV come from the germline V gene (reference sequence). The CDR3 has 14 residues. V was clipped by 7 bases and J by 0 bases, with 13 bases between them. In DNA, the CDR3 is TGTGCCAGCAAACTGGGATTTAGCTCCTACGAGCAGTACTTC. This translates into CASKLGFSSYEQYF.

The chain has TRBV18 and TRBJ2-1; D not resolved. The V end was cut by 1 base, the J end by 6 bases, with 7 bases between. The CDR3 runs to 13 residues. Germline V gene data show CDR1 as KGHSH and CDR2 as LQKENI. The CDR3 spells CASSPQIANEQFF. In nucleotides, the CDR3 is TGTGCCAGCTCACCACAAATAGCCAATGAGCAGTTCTTC.

The J gene is TRBJ1-2, the V gene TRBV28; tentative D call: TRBD1 (6 bases). Germline V CDR1 and CDR2: MDHEN, SYDVKM. The CDR3 runs 15 residues. V gave up 3 bases and J gave up 7 bases, with 18 bases separating them. CDR3 sequence reads: CASSFVDSLEPGYTF. The CDR3 region has the DNA TGTGCCAGCAGTTTCGTGGACAGTCTGGAACCTGGCTACACCTTC.

In this sample, this clone turned up once. The chain recombines TRBV25-1 with TRBJ2-7; 9 nucleotides agree with TRBD2. Germline V CDR1 and CDR2: MGHDK, SYGVNS. V shed 7 bases and J 2 bases; nucleotides not matched to a gene: 6. CDR3 length equals 14 residues. The CDR3 spells CASTKAGGPYEQYF. Here the CDR3 DNA reads TGTGCCAGCACTAAAGCGGGAGGACCCTACGAGCAGTACTTC.

The chain uses TRBV5-6 and TRBJ1-5; 8 positions match TRBD1. CDR3 length: 15 amino acids. V lost 4 bases, J lost 3 bases, and 6 bases stayed unmatched. CDR1 and CDR2 (germline): SGHDT, YYEEEE. The CDR3 DNA is TGTGCCAGCAGCGCCGGGACAGGAGACAATCAGCCCCAGCATTTT. Translating it yields CASSAGTGDNQPQHF. The entire variable domain, with the rest obtained from reference TRBV5-6 and TRBJ1-5, is as follows: DAGVTQSPTHLIKTRGQQVTLRCSPKSGHDTVSWYQQALGQGPQFIFQYYEEEERQRGNFPDRFSGHQFPNYSSELNVNALLLGDSALYLCASSAGTGDNQPQHFGDGTRLSIL.

This chain uses TRBV7-9 with TRBJ2-7; D might be TRBD1 (7 bases). Trimming cost V 4 bases and J 6 bases, with 28 bases left between them. Germline values: CDR1 SEHNR, CDR2 FQNEAQ (reference sequence). This CDR3 is 18 amino acids long. CDR3 bases: TGTGCCAGCAGCTCAAATGAGGGGGCACGGGGGCCTCTCGGCGAGCAGTACTTC. It yields the protein CASSSNEGARGPLGEQYF.